This T cell receptor beta chain was obtained from a study of blood T cell repertoires in COVID-19. Study in general: Both acute and convalescent COVID-19 samples were obtained from the United States, Italy and Spain. From T cells, B-cell-depleted T cells, or PBMCs came the material, which was cDNA or gDNA.

The germline V gene has CDR1 SNHLY and CDR2 FYNNEI. The trim removed 2 bases at V and 5 bases at J, leaving 5 bases unmatched. The CDR3 has 14 residues. In the authors' workflow: Amplified reference gene primers provided the basis for estimating nucleated cell counts. TCRdb's copy holds only in-frame clones and misses some; the assay was immunoSEQ multiplex PCR. From that table come the V and J calls and clone size; the DNA was used to work out D and trimming. The table has about 99,000 clones, about 85% seen once. The source of this sequence is a man aged 45-65 years in a cohort sampled during active COVID-19. The sample taken for sequencing was peripheral blood. The gene calls are TRBV2 and TRBJ1-1; 7 bases match TRBD1. As DNA, the CDR3 is TGTGCCAGCAGTGAACTGGACAGGCCGACTGAAGCTTTCTTT. Translation gives CASSELDRPTEAFF.